This is a list of T cell receptor beta chains from one sample in a study of T cells in Graves' hyperthyroidism and ophthalmopathy. Via MiXCR, TCRdb re-called the multiplex PCR reads, giving one row per CDR3 protein. The sample has about 160,000 distinct CDR3 sequences; 9.4% are singletons. Sequencing input: blood. All receptors come from a woman between 18 and 29 years old with Graves' hyperthyroidism that later progressed to Graves' ophthalmopathy. Both conserved end residues are part of each CDR3. D genes are given only for firm matches. Part of the rows lack a size; the others show once, few, many or a class for expanded clones.

v_call	j_call	d_call	clone_size	cdr3_aa	cdr3_nt
TRBV7-2	TRBJ2-7	-	many	CASIPSRGTYEQYF	TGTGCCAGCATCCCATCAAGGGGAACCTACGAGCAGTACTTC
TRBV6-2/TRBV6-3	TRBJ1-2	-	-	CASGYSSEQNYGYTF	TGTGCCAGCGGTTACTCGAGTGAGCAGAACTATGGCTACACCTTC
TRBV19	TRBJ1-2	-	many	CASSTQGIWSGANYGYTF	TGTGCCAGTAGTACCCAGGGAATTTGGAGTGGGGCTAACTATGGCTACACCTTC
TRBV28	TRBJ2-7	-	many	CASSPFGGAYEQYF	TGTGCCAGCAGTCCATTTGGGGGTGCCTACGAGCAGTACTTC
TRBV28	TRBJ1-2	-	many	CASSTRQAPNYGYTF	TGTGCCAGCAGTACTAGACAGGCCCCTAACTATGGCTACACCTTC
TRBV30	TRBJ1-5	-	many	CAWATGANNQPQHF	TGTGCCTGGGCGACCGGGGCTAACAATCAGCCCCAGCATTTT
TRBV19	TRBJ2-5	TRBD2	many	CASNVGREGLRETQYF	TGTGCCAGTAACGTTGGGCGGGAGGGCCTGCGAGAGACCCAGTACTTC
TRBV28	TRBJ1-1	TRBD1	many	CASSRDRGDTEAFF	TGTGCCAGCAGTAGAGACAGGGGAGACACTGAAGCTTTCTTT
TRBV6-5	TRBJ2-1	-	many	CASSYSVRGLSYNEQFF	TGTGCCAGCAGTTACTCGGTGCGGGGCCTCTCCTACAATGAGCAGTTCTTC
TRBV4-1	TRBJ1-2	-	-	CASSQMVGAGWGGYTF	TGCGCCAGCAGCCAAATGGTGGGGGCAGGCTGGGGTGGCTACACCTTC
TRBV30	TRBJ2-7	TRBD1	-	CACRQGRGSYEQYF	TGTGCCTGTAGACAGGGGCGCGGGTCCTACGAGCAGTACTTC
TRBV12-3/TRBV12-4	TRBJ1-2	-	many	CASSYTSRDGYTF	TGTGCCAGCAGTTACACCTCACGGGATGGCTACACCTTC
TRBV5-1	TRBJ2-5	TRBD1	many	CASSHGQGETQYF	TGCGCCAGCAGCCATGGACAGGGAGAGACCCAGTACTTC
TRBV19	TRBJ1-2	-	few	CASSTRQERNYGYTF	TGTGCCAGTAGTACGAGACAGGAGAGGAACTATGGCTACACCTTC
TRBV18	TRBJ1-1	-	many	CASQGGSDTEAFF	TGTGCCAGCCAAGGAGGATCGGACACTGAAGCTTTCTTT
TRBV27	TRBJ2-5	TRBD2	many	CASSPTGLAGETQYF	TGTGCCAGCAGCCCCACCGGACTAGCGGGGGAGACCCAGTACTTC
TRBV27	TRBJ2-1	TRBD2	many	CASKRTSGASYNEQFF	TGTGCCAGCAAACGGACTAGCGGAGCCTCCTACAATGAGCAGTTCTTC
TRBV7-6	TRBJ2-5	-	-	CASSRLSTETQYF	TGTGCCAGCAGCCGCCTATCGACGGAGACCCAGTACTTC
TRBV5-1	TRBJ1-1	-	many	CASSFTETGYTEAFF	TGCGCCAGCAGCTTTACCGAAACAGGGTACACTGAAGCTTTCTTT
TRBV5-1	TRBJ1-1	-	many	CASSLEGTNTEAFF	TGCGCCAGCAGCTTGGAGGGGACGAACACTGAAGCTTTCTTT
TRBV3-1	TRBJ2-7	-	many	CASSQDRSVRATYEQYF	TGTGCCAGCAGCCAAGATCGGAGTGTGAGGGCAACCTACGAGCAGTACTTC
TRBV25-1	TRBJ2-7	-	-	CASSAGGGQYF	TGTGCCAGCAGTGCTGGGGGCGGACAGTACTTC
TRBV7-2	TRBJ2-7	TRBD2	many	CASSSVAGSYEQYF	TGTGCCAGCAGCTCAGTAGCGGGGTCCTACGAGCAGTACTTC
TRBV4-2	TRBJ2-7	TRBD2	-	CASSPSAGTSVYEQYF	TGTGCCAGCAGCCCCTCCGCCGGGACTAGCGTCTACGAGCAGTACTTC
TRBV19	TRBJ1-1	TRBD1	many	CASSQLRQGMNTEAFF	TGTGCCAGTAGTCAACTCCGACAGGGCATGAACACTGAAGCTTTCTTT
TRBV2	TRBJ2-6	-	-	CASSRSSGANVLTF	TGTGCCAGCAGTCGGAGCTCTGGGGCCAACGTCCTGACTTTC
TRBV7-2	TRBJ1-1	-	many	CASSGGKGTEAFF	TGTGCCAGCAGCGGGGGGAAGGGCACTGAAGCTTTCTTT
TRBV20-1	TRBJ2-5	-	many	CSARDPTVKQETQYF	TGCAGTGCTAGAGATCCAACAGTAAAACAAGAGACCCAGTACTTC
TRBV9	TRBJ2-7	TRBD1	-	CASSVRTGTLYEQYF	TGCGCCAGCAGCGTCCGGACAGGGACTCTCTACGAGCAGTACTTC
TRBV27	TRBJ1-2	TRBD1	few	CASSPTPGQGVHGYTF	TGTGCCAGCAGTCCCACGCCGGGACAGGGGGTCCATGGCTACACCTTC
TRBV5-6	TRBJ1-2	-	few	CASSLSSRNTLARGYTF	TGTGCCAGCAGCTTATCGTCGAGAAATACCCTAGCGCGGGGCTACACCTTC
TRBV19	TRBJ1-5	-	-	CASTRTVYSNQPQHF	TGTGCCAGTACTAGGACAGTTTATAGCAATCAGCCCCAGCATTTT
TRBV3-1	TRBJ2-7	TRBD2	many	CASAGAYEQYF	TGTGCATCAGCGGGAGCCTACGAGCAGTACTTC
TRBV7-8	TRBJ2-7	TRBD2	many	CASSHTSGNYEQYF	TGTGCCAGCAGCCACACTAGCGGGAACTACGAGCAGTACTTC